The rows below give T cell receptor beta chains drawn from one sample of a study of blood T cell repertoires in COVID-19. TCRdb's copy holds only in-frame clones and misses some; the assay was immunoSEQ multiplex PCR. The sample lists around 140,000 clones; around 80% were seen once. Sequenced: PBMCs or T cells enriched from blood (not recorded which). These receptors were taken from a man in his forties with acute COVID-19. Both conserved end residues are part of each CDR3. Fields, in order: D gene, J gene, clone size, V gene, CDR3 protein, CDR3 DNA. A D gene is named only where the DNA matches it firmly. Only part of the rows carry a size: once, few, many, or a class if the clone is expanded.

>TRBD2|TRBJ2-3|NA|TRBV6-5
CASNPSGTSTDTQYF
TGTGCCAGCAACCCTAGCGGAACTAGCACAGATACGCAGTATTTT
>TRBD2|TRBJ2-5|NA|TRBV5-6
CASSLGGRPHF
TGTGCCAGCAGCTTAGGCGGGAGGCCGCACTTC
>NA|TRBJ1-1|NA|TRBV19
CASSSHGLGTEAFF
TGTGCCAGTAGTTCTCACGGACTGGGCACTGAAGCTTTCTTT
>NA|TRBJ2-3|NA|TRBV6-1
CASSEQGSTDTQYF
TGTGCCAGCAGTGAACAGGGTAGCACAGATACGCAGTATTTT
>TRBD1|TRBJ1-4|NA|TRBV19
CASLGTGQTNEKLFF
TGTGCCAGTCTCGGGACAGGGCAAACTAATGAAAAACTGTTTTTT
>NA|TRBJ1-1|few|TRBV7-6
CASSSLIDTEAFF
TGTGCCAGCAGCTCCCTTATCGACACTGAAGCTTTCTTT
>NA|TRBJ1-3|NA|TRBV3-1/TRBV3-2
CASSYGDGGSGNTIYF
TGTGCCAGCAGCTACGGGGACGGGGGGTCCGGAAACACCATATATTTT
>NA|TRBJ2-1|NA|TRBV5-1
CASSFDYAYNEQFF
TGCGCCAGCAGCTTCGACTATGCCTACAATGAGCAGTTCTTC
>NA|TRBJ1-4|few|TRBV19
CASSAYDLQEEKLFF
TGTGCCAGTAGTGCCTACGATCTACAGGAGGAAAAACTGTTTTTT
>NA|TRBJ1-2|once|TRBV12-3/TRBV12-4
CASSGNWDGYTF
TGTGCCAGCAGCGGGAATTGGGATGGCTACACCTTC
>TRBD2|TRBJ2-3|NA|TRBV6-2/TRBV6-3
CASSSGTSTDTQYF
TGTGCCAGTAGTAGCGGGACTAGCACAGATACGCAGTATTTT
>NA|TRBJ2-1|NA|TRBV30
CAWSVSAAGNEQFF
TGTGCCTGGAGTGTATCCGCCGCAGGAAATGAGCAGTTCTTC
>TRBD2|TRBJ2-7|few|TRBV27
CASSPTSGYEQYF
TGTGCCAGCAGTCCTACTAGCGGCTACGAGCAGTACTTC
>NA|TRBJ1-5|NA|TRBV5-8
CASSLFLGRHPSNQPQHF
TGTGCCAGCAGCTTGTTTTTAGGGAGGCACCCTTCCAATCAGCCCCAGCATTTT
>TRBD1|TRBJ1-3|once|TRBV5-6
CASSPRDRIGNTIYF
TGTGCCAGCAGCCCCCGGGACAGGATCGGAAACACCATATATTTT
>NA|TRBJ1-5|NA|TRBV7-2
CASSLAGRGYQPQHF
TGTGCCAGCAGCTTAGCGGGTAGGGGGTATCAGCCCCAGCATTTT